This T cell receptor beta chain was sequenced for a study of somatic mutations in cytotoxic T cells in rheumatoid arthritis. The assay was immunoSEQ multiplex PCR, and TCRdb's table has in-frame clones only and misses some. In the table there are around 15,000 clones, 78% of which are singletons. The clonotype originates from an adult with rheumatoid arthritis. The source material was CD8+ T cells sorted from blood.

The CDR3 sequence: CASSAGTGKDTEAFF. The CDR3, as DNA: TGTGCCAGCAGCGCCGGGACAGGGAAAGACACTGAAGCTTTCTTT. The genes are TRBV9 and TRBJ1-1; 9 nucleotides match TRBD1. CDR1 is SGDLS, CDR2 YYNGEE, per germline. Trimming removed 3 bases from V and 3 bases from J; junction bases left unmatched: 6. The CDR3 runs to 15 residues.